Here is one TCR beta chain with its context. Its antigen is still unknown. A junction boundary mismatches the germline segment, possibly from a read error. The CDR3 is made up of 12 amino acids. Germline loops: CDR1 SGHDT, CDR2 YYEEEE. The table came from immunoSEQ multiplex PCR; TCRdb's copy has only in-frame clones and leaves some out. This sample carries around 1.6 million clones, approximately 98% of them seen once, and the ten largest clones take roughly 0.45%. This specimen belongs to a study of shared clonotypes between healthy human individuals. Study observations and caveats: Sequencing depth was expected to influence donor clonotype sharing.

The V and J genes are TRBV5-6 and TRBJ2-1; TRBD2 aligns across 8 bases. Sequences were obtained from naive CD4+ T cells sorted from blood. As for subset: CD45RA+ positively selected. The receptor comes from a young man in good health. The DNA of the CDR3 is TGTGCCAGCAGCCTACCCGTTAGCGGGACTGTCTTC. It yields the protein CASSLPVSGTVF.